Each of the 13 T cell receptor beta chains below was sequenced from the same sample in a study of cytomegalovirus exposure and HLA in healthy donors. With 60 Vbeta and 13 Jbeta primers, the PCR was carried out. Measured with immunoSEQ multiplex PCR; TCRdb has only the in-frame clones, and not every one. The sample carries over 90,000 clones, 79% recorded once. Sequencing was carried out using PBMCs. These receptors all come from a man between 45 and 60 years old in good health and CMV-seropositive.

The rearrangement links TRBV27 to TRBJ2-3, with a weak D call TRBD2 (5 bases). Germline assignment: CDR1 MNHEY and CDR2 SMNVEV (reference sequence). The CDR3 is made up of 12 amino acids. Deletions cut 6 bases from V and 5 bases from J, with 9 bases between. In DNA form, the CDR3 reads TGTGCCAGCAGGGGAGTCGGAGATACGCAGTATTTT. It translates to CASRGVGDTQYF.

About this clone: Additional DNA sequences in this sample encode the identical CDR3. The J gene is TRBJ2-3, the V gene TRBV7-3, with TRBD2 matching 15 bases. V shed 5 bases and J 5 bases; nucleotides not matched to a gene: 5. CDR1 is SGHTA and CDR2 is FQGTGA in the germline V gene. CDR3 length: 16 amino acids. This CDR3 is CASSPGLAGGGDTQYF. The CDR3 DNA reads as TGTGCCAGCAGCCCCGGACTAGCGGGAGGGGGAGATACGCAGTATTTT.

V and J are TRBV5-4 and TRBJ2-1; 8 bases match TRBD2. Germline trimming cut 3 bases from V and 0 bases from J; bases unmatched to any gene: 8. The V gene's germline CDR1 is SGHNT and CDR2 YYREEE (reference sequence). The CDR3 has 17 amino acids. CDR3 amino acids: CASSSIKRGFSYNEQFF. In nucleotides, the CDR3 is TGTGCCAGCAGCTCCATAAAGCGGGGGTTCTCCTACAATGAGCAGTTCTTC. Looking up the rest from reference TRBV5-4 and TRBJ2-1 gives the full variable domain: ETGVTQSPTHLIKTRGQQVTLRCSSQSGHNTVSWYQQALGQGPQFIFQYYREEENGRGNFPPRFSGLQFPNYSSELNVNALELDDSALYLCASSSIKRGFSYNEQFFGPGTRLTVL.

CDR3: CASSLSGGVTYEQYF. Here the CDR3 DNA reads TGTGCCAGCAGCTTATCTGGCGGGGTTACCTACGAGCAGTACTTC. The chain joins TRBV7-2 to TRBJ2-7; a weak D match, TRBD2 (6 bases). The CDR3 has 15 amino acids. The V gene lost 2 bases and the J gene lost 2 bases, with 13 bases spanning the gap. Germline V gene data show CDR1 as SGHTA and CDR2 as FQGNSA.

This clone came up a few times. The genes are TRBV6-5 and TRBJ2-1, with 9 positions matching TRBD1. CDR3 size: 13 residues. Unmatched junction bases numbered 7, after V lost 2 bases and J lost 14 bases. CDR1 and CDR2 from the germline V gene are MNHEY and SVGAGI. CDR3 sequence (DNA): TGTGCCAGCAGTTACAACACCGGGACAGGGAAGTTCTTC. It translates to CASSYNTGTGKFF.

The chain has TRBV5-1 and TRBJ2-2; a weak D match, TRBD2 (6 bases). The length of the CDR3 is 15 residues. Germline CDR1 and CDR2: SGHRS and YFSETQ. V was clipped by 3 bases and J by 2 bases, with 11 bases between them. The CDR3 sequence: CASSWGGENTGELFF. In DNA, the CDR3 is TGCGCCAGCAGCTGGGGCGGGGAAAACACCGGGGAGCTGTTTTTT.

The chain uses TRBV7-8 and TRBJ2-2, with D uncertain. The CDR3 spans 19 residues. From germline, CDR1 is SGHVS and CDR2 FQNEAQ. Trimming removed 1 base from V and 4 bases from J, with 22 bases in between. The CDR3 DNA sequence: TGTGCCAGCAGCTTAGGTAGGAGCGAAGGAGCTCATATCACCGGGGAGCTGTTTTTT. Its protein product is CASSLGRSEGAHITGELFF.

The CDR3, as DNA: TGTGCCAGCAGTAACGGGGATCAAGATACGCAGTATTTT. Translation: CASSNGDQDTQYF. The V call is TRBV6-4, the J call TRBJ2-3, with D possibly TRBD2 on 5 matching bases. The CDR3 runs 13 residues. V gave up 5 bases and J gave up 5 bases, with 11 bases separating them. Germline CDR1 MRHNA, CDR2 SNTAGT.

This rearrangement joins TRBV7-3 to TRBJ2-1; 8 bases fit TRBD2. With V trimmed by 3 bases and J by 6 bases, 4 bases remained unmatched. The CDR3 consists of 14 residues. Germline CDR1 and CDR2: SGHTA and FQGTGA. The CDR3 sequence: CASSFTGTSNEQFF. The CDR3 coding sequence is TGTGCCAGCAGCTTTACCGGGACTAGCAATGAGCAGTTCTTC.

The V gene is TRBV5-1, the J gene TRBJ2-1; a weak D match, TRBD2 (5 bases). Germline V gene data show CDR1 as SGHRS and CDR2 as YFSETQ. This CDR3 has 14 residues. The ends were cut back, 5 bases at V and 6 bases at J, with 15 bases in the middle. In nucleotides, the CDR3 is TGCGCCAGCAGACGGACCGACGGGGTCAATGAGCAGTTCTTC. Protein sequence: CASRRTDGVNEQFF.

The chain recombines TRBV5-1 with TRBJ2-1, with 8 bases lining up with TRBD2. V shed 2 bases and J 5 bases; nucleotides not matched to a gene: 3. CDR3 length equals 14 residues. Germline V gene data show CDR1 as SGHRS and CDR2 as YFSETQ. CDR3: CASSFGRAHNEQFF. DNA of the CDR3: TGCGCCAGCAGCTTCGGGAGGGCCCACAATGAGCAGTTCTTC.

This chain joins TRBV5-4 and TRBJ1-3; TRBD1 aligns across 10 bases. Losses at the gene ends were 4 bases for V and 2 bases for J; bases not matched to a gene: 9. In germline, CDR1 is SGHNT, CDR2 YYREEE (reference sequence). There are 17 residues in the CDR3. The CDR3 nucleotides read TGTGCCAGCAGCCAGTCCCGGGACAGGGGCGCTGGAAACACCATATATTTT. Encoded protein: CASSQSRDRGAGNTIYF.

The chain combines TRBV6-5 with TRBJ2-1, with a weak D call TRBD2 (6 bases). CDR3 length: 11 amino acids. With 8 bases removed from V and 5 bases from J, the gap between germline ends came to 7 bases. In germline, CDR1 is MNHEY, CDR2 SVGAGI. Written as DNA, the CDR3 is TGTGCCAGCGGACTAAACAATGAGCAGTTCTTC. Its protein product is CASGLNNEQFF.